This T cell receptor (beta chain) was recovered during a study of blood T cell repertoires in COVID-19. Study-wide background: COVID-19 samples from acute and convalescent phases originated in the United States, Italy and Spain. In each case, the material was cDNA or gDNA derived from T cells, B-cell-depleted T cells, or PBMCs.

Methods used by the authors: How many nucleated cells were present was estimated from reference gene primer amplification. Libraries were prepared by immunoSEQ multiplex PCR; TCRdb keeps only in-frame clonotypes and omits some of them. For V, J and clone size, that table is used; D and trimming come from the DNA. The sample yields about 52,000 clones, roughly 84% seen once. The CDR3 totals 17 residues. CDR1 and CDR2 from the germline V gene are MNHEY and SVGEGT. V lost 2 bases, J lost 0 bases, and 7 bases stayed unmatched. Material: peripheral blood. This TCR came from a human donor with active COVID-19. The donor label of this sample is uncertain. The chain couples TRBV6-2 or TRBV6-3 to TRBJ2-5, with TRBD1 matching 9 bases. CDR3 bases: TGTGCCAGCAGTTACCGTTTGACAGGGGGGGACCAAGAGACCCAGTACTTC. Translating it yields CASSYRLTGGDQETQYF.